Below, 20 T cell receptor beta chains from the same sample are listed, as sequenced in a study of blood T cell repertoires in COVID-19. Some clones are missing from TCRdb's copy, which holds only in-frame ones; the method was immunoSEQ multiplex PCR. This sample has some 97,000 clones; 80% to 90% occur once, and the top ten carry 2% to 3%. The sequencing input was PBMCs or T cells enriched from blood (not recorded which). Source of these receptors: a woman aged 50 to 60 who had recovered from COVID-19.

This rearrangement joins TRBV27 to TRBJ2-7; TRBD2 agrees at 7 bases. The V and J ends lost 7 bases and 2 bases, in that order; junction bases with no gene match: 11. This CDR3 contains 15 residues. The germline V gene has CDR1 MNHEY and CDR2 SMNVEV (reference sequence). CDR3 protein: CASTPRASGPYEQYF. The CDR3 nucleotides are TGTGCCAGCACCCCCAGGGCTAGCGGCCCCTACGAGCAGTACTTC.

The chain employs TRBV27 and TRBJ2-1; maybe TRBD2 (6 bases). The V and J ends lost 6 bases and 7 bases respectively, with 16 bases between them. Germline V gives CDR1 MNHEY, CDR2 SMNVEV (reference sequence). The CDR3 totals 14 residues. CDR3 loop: CASRSGEEGNEQFF. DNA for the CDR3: TGTGCCAGCAGGTCGGGAGAGGAGGGAAATGAGCAGTTCTTC.

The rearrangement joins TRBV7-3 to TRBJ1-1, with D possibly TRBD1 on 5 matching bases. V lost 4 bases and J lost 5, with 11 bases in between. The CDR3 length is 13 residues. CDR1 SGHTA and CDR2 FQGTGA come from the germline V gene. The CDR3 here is CASSSPGQTEAFF. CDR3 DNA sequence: TGTGCCAGCAGCTCCCCTGGACAAACTGAAGCTTTCTTT.

The CDR3 DNA sequence: TGTGCCAGCAGCTTAGAGTCCGGGAACACTGAAGCTTTCTTT. The encoded protein is CASSLESGNTEAFF. V and J are TRBV11-2 and TRBJ1-1; D unresolved. Trimming took 0 bases from V and 1 from J, leaving 6 bases between them. The CDR3 contains 14 residues. CDR1 SGHAT and CDR2 FQNNGV come from the germline V gene.

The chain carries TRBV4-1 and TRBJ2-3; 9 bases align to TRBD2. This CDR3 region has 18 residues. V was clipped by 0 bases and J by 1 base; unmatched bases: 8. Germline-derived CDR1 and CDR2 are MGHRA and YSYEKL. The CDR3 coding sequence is TGCGCCAGCAGCCAAGATCCTAGCGGGGAAGTGGGCACAGATACGCAGTATTTT. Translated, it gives CASSQDPSGEVGTDTQYF.

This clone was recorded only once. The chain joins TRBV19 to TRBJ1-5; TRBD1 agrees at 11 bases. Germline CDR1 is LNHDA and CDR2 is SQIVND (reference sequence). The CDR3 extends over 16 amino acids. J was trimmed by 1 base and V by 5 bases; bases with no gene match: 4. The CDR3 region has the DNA TGTGCCAGTAGTGCGTGGACAGGGGGCAGCAATCAGCCCCAGCATTTT. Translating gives CASSAWTGGSNQPQHF.

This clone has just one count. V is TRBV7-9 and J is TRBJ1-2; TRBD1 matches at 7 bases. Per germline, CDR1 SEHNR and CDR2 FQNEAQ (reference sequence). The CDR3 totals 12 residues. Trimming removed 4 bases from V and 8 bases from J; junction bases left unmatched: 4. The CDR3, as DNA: TGTGCCAGCAGCTCGACAGGGTTCGGCTACACCTTC. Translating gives CASSSTGFGYTF. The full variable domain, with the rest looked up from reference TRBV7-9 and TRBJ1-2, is DTGVSQNPRHKITKRGQNVTFRCDPISEHNRLYWYRQTLGQGPEFLTYFQNEAQLEKSRLLSDRFSAERPKGSFSTLEIQRTEQGDSAMYLCASSSTGFGYTFGSGTRLTVV.

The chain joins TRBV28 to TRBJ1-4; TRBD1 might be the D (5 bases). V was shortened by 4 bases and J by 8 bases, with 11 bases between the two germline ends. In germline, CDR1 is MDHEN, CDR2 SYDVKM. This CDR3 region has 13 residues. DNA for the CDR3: TGTGCCAGCAGTTCAGGGATTGAAGAAAAACTGTTTTTT. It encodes CASSSGIEEKLFF.

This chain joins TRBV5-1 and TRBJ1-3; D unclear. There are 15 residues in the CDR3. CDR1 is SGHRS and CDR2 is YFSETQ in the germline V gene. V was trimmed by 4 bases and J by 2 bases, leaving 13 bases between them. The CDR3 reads CASSPEGRTGNTIYF. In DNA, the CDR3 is TGCGCCAGCAGCCCCGAGGGCCGCACTGGAAACACCATATATTTT.

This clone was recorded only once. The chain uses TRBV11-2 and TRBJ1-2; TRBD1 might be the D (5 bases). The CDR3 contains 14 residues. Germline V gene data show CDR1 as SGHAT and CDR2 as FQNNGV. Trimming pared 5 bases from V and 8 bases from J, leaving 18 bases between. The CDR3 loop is CASSPWGGAGGYTF. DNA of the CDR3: TGTGCCAGCAGCCCCTGGGGGGGTGCTGGCGGCTACACCTTC.

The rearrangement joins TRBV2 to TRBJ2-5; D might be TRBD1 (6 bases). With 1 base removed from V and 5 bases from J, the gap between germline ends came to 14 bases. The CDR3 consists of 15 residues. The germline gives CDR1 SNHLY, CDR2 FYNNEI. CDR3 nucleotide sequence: TGTGCCAGCAGTGAAGTGGGGGCCCTCGGGGAGACCCAGTACTTC. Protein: CASSEVGALGETQYF. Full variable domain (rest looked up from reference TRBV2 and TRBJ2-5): EPEVTQTPSHQVTQMGQEVILRCVPISNHLYFYWYRQILGQKVEFLVSFYNNEISEKSEIFDDQFSVERPDGSNFTLKIRSTKLEDSAMYFCASSEVGALGETQYFGPGTRLLVL.

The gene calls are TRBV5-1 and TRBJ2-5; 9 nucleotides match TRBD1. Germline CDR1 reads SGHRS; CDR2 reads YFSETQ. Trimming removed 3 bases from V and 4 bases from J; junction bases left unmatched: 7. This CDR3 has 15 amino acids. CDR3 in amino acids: CASSSSSTGGETQYF. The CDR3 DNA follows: TGCGCCAGCAGCTCAAGCTCGACAGGGGGAGAGACCCAGTACTTC.

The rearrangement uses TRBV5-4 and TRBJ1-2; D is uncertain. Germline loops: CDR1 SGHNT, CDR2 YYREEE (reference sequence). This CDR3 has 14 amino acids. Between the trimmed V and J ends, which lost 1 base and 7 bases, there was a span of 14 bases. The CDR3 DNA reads TGTGCCAGCAGCTTGCTGGATCCGGAGCGTGGCTACACCTTC. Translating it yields CASSLLDPERGYTF.

Written as DNA, the CDR3 is TGTGCCAGCAGTTCCGGGACAGGGGACACCGGGGAGCTGTTTTTT. As protein: CASSSGTGDTGELFF. The rearrangement joins TRBV6-4 to TRBJ2-2, with 10 positions matching TRBD1. Trimming took 5 bases from V and 3 from J; bases not matched to a gene: 3. CDR3 size: 15 residues. Looked up from germline, CDR1 is MRHNA and CDR2 is SNTAGT.

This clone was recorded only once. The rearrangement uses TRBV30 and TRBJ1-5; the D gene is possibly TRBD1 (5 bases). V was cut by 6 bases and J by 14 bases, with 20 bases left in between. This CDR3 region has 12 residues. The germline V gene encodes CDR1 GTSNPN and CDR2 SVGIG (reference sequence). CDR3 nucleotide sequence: TGTGCCTGCCGGGGGGTCAACGGCAGGGAGCATTTT. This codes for CACRGVNGREHF.

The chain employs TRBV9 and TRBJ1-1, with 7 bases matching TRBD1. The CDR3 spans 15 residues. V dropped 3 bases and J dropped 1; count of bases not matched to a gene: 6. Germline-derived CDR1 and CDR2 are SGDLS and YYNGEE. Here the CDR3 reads CASSEGQIRNTEAFF. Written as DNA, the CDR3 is TGTGCCAGCAGCGAGGGACAGATTAGGAACACTGAAGCTTTCTTT.

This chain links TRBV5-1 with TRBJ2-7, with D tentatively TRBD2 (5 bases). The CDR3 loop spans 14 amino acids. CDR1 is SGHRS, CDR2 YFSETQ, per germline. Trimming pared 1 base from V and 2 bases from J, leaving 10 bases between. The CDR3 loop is CASSLSSGAYEQYF. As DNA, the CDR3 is TGCGCCAGCAGCTTGAGCAGCGGAGCCTACGAGCAGTACTTC.

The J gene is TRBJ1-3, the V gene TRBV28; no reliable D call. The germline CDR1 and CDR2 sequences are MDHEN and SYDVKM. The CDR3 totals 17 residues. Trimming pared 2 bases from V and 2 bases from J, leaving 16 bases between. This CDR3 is CASSLRPEQVPGNTIYF. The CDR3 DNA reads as TGTGCCAGCAGTTTAAGACCTGAGCAGGTTCCTGGAAACACCATATATTTT.

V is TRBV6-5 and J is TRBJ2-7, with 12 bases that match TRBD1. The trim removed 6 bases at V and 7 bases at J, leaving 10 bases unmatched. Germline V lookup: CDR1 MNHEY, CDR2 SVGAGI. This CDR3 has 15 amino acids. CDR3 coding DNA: TGTGCCAGCAGCCCCCGGGACAGGGGGCTACAGGAGCAGTACTTC. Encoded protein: CASSPRDRGLQEQYF.

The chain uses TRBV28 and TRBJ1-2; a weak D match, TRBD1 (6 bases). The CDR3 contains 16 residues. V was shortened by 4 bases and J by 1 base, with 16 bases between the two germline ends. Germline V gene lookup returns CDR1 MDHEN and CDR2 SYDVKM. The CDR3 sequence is CASSSTGKYGNYGYTF. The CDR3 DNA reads TGTGCCAGCAGTTCCACAGGGAAGTACGGTAACTATGGCTACACCTTC.